The 7 T cell receptor beta chains below all came from one sample that was sequenced in a study of blood T cell repertoires in COVID-19. Produced via immunoSEQ multiplex PCR; TCRdb's table is partial and in-frame only. The sample consists of some 110,000 clones, approximately 78% of them appearing once. Sequencing was done on a sample of peripheral blood. The receptors were gathered from an elderly woman with acute or convalescent COVID-19.

This chain links TRBV27 with TRBJ1-1, with a tentative D call TRBD1 (6 bases). The CDR3 has 12 residues. Germline values: CDR1 MNHEY, CDR2 SMNVEV (reference sequence). The ends were cut back, 5 bases at V and 8 bases at J, with 12 bases in the middle. CDR3 sequence: CASSLPTGEAFF. The CDR3 DNA sequence: TGTGCCAGCAGTCTGCCTACAGGGGAAGCTTTCTTT.

To note about this clone: This sample includes further DNA sequences coding for the same CDR3. The gene calls are TRBV4-1 and TRBJ2-1; TRBD2 matches at 16 bases. The germline CDR1 and CDR2 sequences are MGHRA and YSYEKL. This CDR3 spans 17 amino acids. J lost 7 bases, V lost 3 bases, and 6 bases had no gene match. The CDR3 here is CASSQGTSGRGWNEQFF. The CDR3 DNA is TGCGCCAGCAGCCAGGGGACTAGCGGGAGGGGTTGGAATGAGCAGTTCTTC.

The chain couples TRBV28 to TRBJ2-3; the match to TRBD1 covers 9 bases. The CDR3 extends over 15 amino acids. Trimming took 3 bases from V and 1 from J; bases not matched to a gene: 2. Germline values: CDR1 MDHEN, CDR2 SYDVKM. In DNA form, the CDR3 reads TGTGCCAGCAGTTTCAGACAGGGGGGCACAGATACGCAGTATTTT. The encoded protein is CASSFRQGGTDTQYF.

The rearrangement uses TRBV28 and TRBJ2-1; 8 bases match TRBD2. J gave up 1 base and V 8 bases, and 7 bases lay outside the gene matches. The CDR3 length is 15 residues. Germline CDR1 is MDHEN and CDR2 is SYDVKM. CDR3 sequence: CASGGTGGSYNEQFF. The CDR3 DNA is TGTGCCAGCGGGGGGACGGGAGGGTCCTACAATGAGCAGTTCTTC.

This sequence joins TRBV7-2 and TRBJ2-3, with a possible D match to TRBD2 (6 bases). The CDR3 is made up of 13 amino acids. V was clipped by 3 bases and J by 9 bases, with 13 bases between them. Germline lookup yields CDR1 SGHTA and CDR2 FQGNSA. The CDR3 is CASSFSHRETQYF. The CDR3 DNA sequence: TGTGCCAGCAGCTTCTCCCACCGGGAGACGCAGTATTTT.

DNA for the CDR3: TGTGCCAGCAGCTTGCGGACTAGCGGGAGTGAGAAGACCCAGTACTTC. This translates into CASSLRTSGSEKTQYF. The chain carries TRBV14 and TRBJ2-5; 13 positions match TRBD2. CDR3 length: 16 amino acids. Trimming removed 5 bases from V and 6 bases from J; junction bases left unmatched: 9. The germline V gene has CDR1 SGHDN and CDR2 FVKESK.

V and J are TRBV27 and TRBJ2-2; TRBD1 is a possible D gene (6 bases). V lost 7 bases and J 8 bases, leaving 17 bases between the germline ends. The CDR3 consists of 14 residues. CDR1 MNHEY and CDR2 SMNVEV come from the germline V gene (reference sequence). DNA of the CDR3: TGTGCCAGCAACCACAGGGACCAAGGGGGGGAGCTGTTTTTT. This encodes CASNHRDQGGELFF.